This T cell receptor (beta chain) was recovered during a study of persistence of HIV-infected CD4 T cells. On the study more broadly: Antigen stimulation activated a lower proportion of cells, more of them memory, than anti-CD3/anti-CD28 stimulation.

On this clone itself: Antigen: not known.

The CDR3 runs 13 residues. Germline V gene data show CDR1 as MNHEY and CDR2 as SMNVEV (reference sequence). V lost 4 bases and J 6 bases, leaving 10 bases between the germline ends. Study conclusions and caveats: TCR analyses could not target the rare provirus-carrying CMV-responding cells.

This was the immunoSEQ version 4 assay in survey mode. The table came from immunoSEQ multiplex PCR; TCRdb's copy has only in-frame clones and leaves some out. The table includes fewer than 50,000 clones, 90% to 95% detected once. Cells were stimulated nonspecifically with anti-CD3/anti-CD28 magnetic beads. Responding CD4+ T cells were sorted by upregulation of both CD40 ligand and CD69. Suppressive ART was started during chronic HIV-1 infection in these adults. This TCR was sampled from an adult man with HIV who was CMV-seropositive. This specimen was CD4+ T cells sorted from PBMCs after 18-hour stimulation, taken from a patient who received antiretroviral therapy. This chain uses TRBV27 with TRBJ1-3, with no clear D. CDR3 protein: CASSSGPANTIYF. In DNA, the CDR3 is TGTGCCAGCAGTTCCGGTCCGGCAAACACCATATATTTT.